These T cell receptor beta chains were read from a single sample in a study of control samples from healthy donors and cancer patients. Assay used: immunoSEQ multiplex PCR; TCRdb lists only in-frame clones, some missing. In the table there are 99,000 or so clones, around 82% of which are singletons. Material: blood. These receptors originate from a woman aged 45-65 years in good health. The CDR3 runs from the conserved cysteine through the conserved F or W. The order of the fields is CDR3 DNA, CDR3 protein, V gene, J gene, clone size, D gene. A D gene is named only where the DNA matches it firmly. Clone size, where shown, is once, few, many, or a class for clones that have expanded.

CDR3nt: TGTGCCAGCAGCTTTACCGGGGGGGGTGGCTACACCTTC; CDR3aa: CASSFTGGGGYTF; v_gene: TRBV7-2; j_gene: TRBJ1-2; abundance: NA; d_gene: NA
CDR3nt: TGTGCCAGCAGCCAAGAACCCGGAAACACTGAAGCTTTCTTT; CDR3aa: CASSQEPGNTEAFF; v_gene: TRBV4-2; j_gene: TRBJ1-1; abundance: NA; d_gene: NA
CDR3nt: TGTGCCAGCAGCTTACAGGGATCGCGTGAAAAACTGTTTTTT; CDR3aa: CASSLQGSREKLFF; v_gene: TRBV7-9; j_gene: TRBJ1-4; abundance: NA; d_gene: NA
CDR3nt: TGTGCCAGTAGCATCGACAGGGGCACTGAAGCTTTCTTT; CDR3aa: CASSIDRGTEAFF; v_gene: TRBV27; j_gene: TRBJ1-1; abundance: NA; d_gene: TRBD1
CDR3nt: TGTGCCAGCAGCTTGGTCCAGAATGGTTGGTATTTT; CDR3aa: CASSLVQNGWYF; v_gene: TRBV5-6; j_gene: TRBJ2-3; abundance: NA; d_gene: NA
CDR3nt: TGTGCCAGCAGCAAAGGACTAGCGGGAGGGAAAGATACGCAGTATTTT; CDR3aa: CASSKGLAGGKDTQYF; v_gene: TRBV25-1; j_gene: TRBJ2-3; abundance: NA; d_gene: TRBD2
CDR3nt: TGTGCCAGCACTCCCAGGGTAGGGGAGACCCAGTACTTC; CDR3aa: CASTPRVGETQYF; v_gene: TRBV6-5; j_gene: TRBJ2-5; abundance: NA; d_gene: NA
CDR3nt: TGTGCCTGGAGGCCTCAGGGGGCGCAGGGCTACACCTTC; CDR3aa: CAWRPQGAQGYTF; v_gene: TRBV30; j_gene: TRBJ1-2; abundance: NA; d_gene: TRBD1
CDR3nt: TGTGCCAGCAGCGACGGGACAGCTAGCAATCAGCCCCAGCATTTT; CDR3aa: CASSDGTASNQPQHF; v_gene: TRBV5-6; j_gene: TRBJ1-5; abundance: once; d_gene: TRBD1
CDR3nt: TGCGCCAGCAGCTTGGGGCAGGGTAAGGGAGAGACCCAGTACTTC; CDR3aa: CASSLGQGKGETQYF; v_gene: TRBV5-1; j_gene: TRBJ2-5; abundance: NA; d_gene: NA
CDR3nt: TGTGCCAGCAGTTTATGGGGACTTGGAGGCACAGATACGCAGTATTTT; CDR3aa: CASSLWGLGGTDTQYF; v_gene: TRBV27; j_gene: TRBJ2-3; abundance: NA; d_gene: NA
CDR3nt: TGTGCCAGCAGTAGGGACAGTTACAATGAGCAGTTCTTC; CDR3aa: CASSRDSYNEQFF; v_gene: TRBV28; j_gene: TRBJ2-1; abundance: NA; d_gene: TRBD1
CDR3nt: TGTGCCAGCAGCAATCCCCGGGGCGAGCAGTACTTC; CDR3aa: CASSNPRGEQYF; v_gene: TRBV5-4; j_gene: TRBJ2-7; abundance: NA; d_gene: NA
CDR3nt: TGTGCCAGCAGCCCACAGGGGGCAGGCTATGGCTACACCTTC; CDR3aa: CASSPQGAGYGYTF; v_gene: TRBV27; j_gene: TRBJ1-2; abundance: few; d_gene: TRBD1
CDR3nt: TGTGCCAGCCGACCGGGACAGGGGGACGAGCAGTACTTC; CDR3aa: CASRPGQGDEQYF; v_gene: TRBV18; j_gene: TRBJ2-7; abundance: once; d_gene: TRBD1
CDR3nt: TGTGCCAGCAGTTTCCGGGACAGGGTGACCGAGCAGTACTTC; CDR3aa: CASSFRDRVTEQYF; v_gene: TRBV6-6; j_gene: TRBJ2-7; abundance: NA; d_gene: TRBD1
CDR3nt: TGTGCCAGCAGCTTAACTGTCGGGAGTGAGGATGAGCAGTTCTTC; CDR3aa: CASSLTVGSEDEQFF; v_gene: TRBV7-9; j_gene: TRBJ2-1; abundance: NA; d_gene: NA
CDR3nt: TGTGCCAGCAGACGCGACAGGGGTGAAGCTTTCTTT; CDR3aa: CASRRDRGEAFF; v_gene: TRBV5-6; j_gene: TRBJ1-1; abundance: NA; d_gene: TRBD1
CDR3nt: TGCGCCAGCAGCCAAGATCCCGGGGCTGGCACCATATATTTT; CDR3aa: CASSQDPGAGTIYF; v_gene: TRBV4-1; j_gene: TRBJ1-3; abundance: NA; d_gene: NA
CDR3nt: TGTGCCACCAGTGATGCCTCAGGGGGGAAAAACATTCAGTACTTC; CDR3aa: CATSDASGGKNIQYF; v_gene: TRBV24-1; j_gene: TRBJ2-4; abundance: NA; d_gene: NA
CDR3nt: TGTGCCAGCTCACCACGGCAGGAAGCTGGAAACACCATATATTTT; CDR3aa: CASSPRQEAGNTIYF; v_gene: TRBV18; j_gene: TRBJ1-3; abundance: NA; d_gene: NA
CDR3nt: TGCAGTGCTAGTTGGGTGACCGGGGGAAACACCATATATTTT; CDR3aa: CSASWVTGGNTIYF; v_gene: TRBV20-1; j_gene: TRBJ1-3; abundance: NA; d_gene: NA
CDR3nt: TGTGCCAGCAGCTTCTCGGGAGGAGAAGATACGCAGTATTTT; CDR3aa: CASSFSGGEDTQYF; v_gene: TRBV5-4; j_gene: TRBJ2-3; abundance: NA; d_gene: TRBD2
CDR3nt: TGTGCCAGCAGCTTAGCAGGGCGGGAGGGCCTAAATACGCAGTATTTT; CDR3aa: CASSLAGREGLNTQYF; v_gene: TRBV13; j_gene: TRBJ2-3; abundance: NA; d_gene: TRBD2
CDR3nt: TGTGCCAGCAGTCGGACAGGGACGGTTGGCTACACCTTC; CDR3aa: CASSRTGTVGYTF; v_gene: TRBV6-5; j_gene: TRBJ1-2; abundance: NA; d_gene: TRBD1
CDR3nt: TGTGCCAGCAGCTCTTCGAGCGGGAGCCACAATGAGCAGTTCTTC; CDR3aa: CASSSSSGSHNEQFF; v_gene: TRBV5-5; j_gene: TRBJ2-1; abundance: NA; d_gene: TRBD2
CDR3nt: TGCAGTGCATGGACAGGGGATGAGCAGTTCTTC; CDR3aa: CSAWTGDEQFF; v_gene: TRBV20-1; j_gene: TRBJ2-1; abundance: NA; d_gene: TRBD1
CDR3nt: TGTGCCAGCAGCCAAGATAGAACAGCGAATCAGCCCCAGCATTTT; CDR3aa: CASSQDRTANQPQHF; v_gene: TRBV3-1/TRBV3-2; j_gene: TRBJ1-5; abundance: NA; d_gene: NA
CDR3nt: TGTGCCACCAGCCGCGGGTCCTACAATGAGCAGTTCTTC; CDR3aa: CATSRGSYNEQFF; v_gene: TRBV27; j_gene: TRBJ2-1; abundance: NA; d_gene: NA
CDR3nt: TGTGCCACCAGCAGAGGGAGTAATCAAGAGACCCAGTACTTC; CDR3aa: CATSRGSNQETQYF; v_gene: TRBV15; j_gene: TRBJ2-5; abundance: many; d_gene: NA
CDR3nt: TGTGCCATCAGTGAGAGCCAAACACGTAATTCACCCCTCCACTTT; CDR3aa: CAISESQTRNSPLHF; v_gene: TRBV10-3; j_gene: TRBJ1-6; abundance: NA; d_gene: NA